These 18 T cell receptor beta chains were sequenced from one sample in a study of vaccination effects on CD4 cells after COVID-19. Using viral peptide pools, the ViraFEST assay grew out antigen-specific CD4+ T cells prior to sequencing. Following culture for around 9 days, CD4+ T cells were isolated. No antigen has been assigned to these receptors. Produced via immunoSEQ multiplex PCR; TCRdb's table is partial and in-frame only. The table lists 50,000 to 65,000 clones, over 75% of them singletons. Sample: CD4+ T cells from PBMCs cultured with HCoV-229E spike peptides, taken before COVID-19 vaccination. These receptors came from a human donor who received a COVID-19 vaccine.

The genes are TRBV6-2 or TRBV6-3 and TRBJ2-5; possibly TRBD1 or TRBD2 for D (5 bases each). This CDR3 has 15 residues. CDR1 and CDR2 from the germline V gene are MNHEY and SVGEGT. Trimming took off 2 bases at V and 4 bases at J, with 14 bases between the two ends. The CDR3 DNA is TGTGCCAGCAGTTACGGGGGAACGGGCCGAGAGACCCAGTACTTC. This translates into CASSYGGTGRETQYF.

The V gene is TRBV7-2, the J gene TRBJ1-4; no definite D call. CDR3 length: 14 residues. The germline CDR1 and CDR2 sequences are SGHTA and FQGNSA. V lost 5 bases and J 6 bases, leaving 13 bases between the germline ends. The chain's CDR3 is CASSPGLGDEKLFF. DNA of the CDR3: TGTGCCAGCAGCCCGGGCCTCGGGGATGAAAAACTGTTTTTT.

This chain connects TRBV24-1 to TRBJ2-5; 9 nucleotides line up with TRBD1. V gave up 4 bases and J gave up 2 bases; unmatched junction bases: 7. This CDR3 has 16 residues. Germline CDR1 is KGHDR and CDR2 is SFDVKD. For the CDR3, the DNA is TGTGCCACCAGTGACACAGGGGGCCGGACTCAAGAGACCCAGTACTTC. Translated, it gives CATSDTGGRTQETQYF.

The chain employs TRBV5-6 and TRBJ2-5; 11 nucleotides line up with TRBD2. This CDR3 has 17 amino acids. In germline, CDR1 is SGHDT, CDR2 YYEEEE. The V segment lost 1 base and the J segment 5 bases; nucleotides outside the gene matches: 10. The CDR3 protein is CASSLKFLAGGSETQYF. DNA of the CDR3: TGTGCCAGCAGCTTGAAGTTTCTAGCGGGGGGTTCTGAGACCCAGTACTTC. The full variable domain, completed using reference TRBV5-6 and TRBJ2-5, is DAGVTQSPTHLIKTRGQQVTLRCSPKSGHDTVSWYQQALGQGPQFIFQYYEEEERQRGNFPDRFSGHQFPNYSSELNVNALLLGDSALYLCASSLKFLAGGSETQYFGPGTRLLVL.

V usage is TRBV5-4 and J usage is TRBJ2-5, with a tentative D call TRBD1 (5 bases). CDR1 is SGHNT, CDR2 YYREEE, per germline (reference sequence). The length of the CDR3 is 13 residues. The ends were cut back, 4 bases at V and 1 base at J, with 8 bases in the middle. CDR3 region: CASSDSPQETQYF. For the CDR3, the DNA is TGTGCCAGCAGCGACAGCCCCCAAGAGACCCAGTACTTC.

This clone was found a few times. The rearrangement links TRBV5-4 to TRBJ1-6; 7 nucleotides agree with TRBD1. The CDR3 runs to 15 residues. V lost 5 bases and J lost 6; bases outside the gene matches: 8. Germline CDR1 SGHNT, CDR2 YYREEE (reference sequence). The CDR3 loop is CASREGQSLNSPLHF. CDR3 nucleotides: TGTGCCAGCAGGGAGGGACAGTCGCTTAATTCACCCCTCCACTTT.

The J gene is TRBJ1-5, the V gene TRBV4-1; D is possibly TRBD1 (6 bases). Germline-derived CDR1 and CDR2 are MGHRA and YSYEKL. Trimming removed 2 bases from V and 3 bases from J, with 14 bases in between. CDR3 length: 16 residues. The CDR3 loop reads CASSQQQGSVNQPQHF. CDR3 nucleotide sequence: TGCGCCAGCAGCCAACAACAGGGATCCGTCAATCAGCCCCAGCATTTT.

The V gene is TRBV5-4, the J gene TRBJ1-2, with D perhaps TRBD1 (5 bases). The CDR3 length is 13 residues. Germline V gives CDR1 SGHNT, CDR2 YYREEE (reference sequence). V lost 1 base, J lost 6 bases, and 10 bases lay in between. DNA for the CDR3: TGTGCCAGCAGCTTGCTGGGGGGGGATGGCTACACCTTC. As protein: CASSLLGGDGYTF.

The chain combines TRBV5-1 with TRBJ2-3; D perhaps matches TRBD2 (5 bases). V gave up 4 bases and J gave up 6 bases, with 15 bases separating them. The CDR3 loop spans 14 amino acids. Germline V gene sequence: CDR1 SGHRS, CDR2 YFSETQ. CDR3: CASSPGSPWDTQYF. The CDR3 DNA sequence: TGCGCCAGCAGCCCGGGATCACCTTGGGATACGCAGTATTTT. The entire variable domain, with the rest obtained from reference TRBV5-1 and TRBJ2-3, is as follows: KAGVTQTPRYLIKTRGQQVTLSCSPISGHRSVSWYQQTPGQGLQFLFEYFSETQRNKGNFPGRFSGRQFSNSRSEMNVSTLELGDSALYLCASSPGSPWDTQYFGPGTRLTVL.

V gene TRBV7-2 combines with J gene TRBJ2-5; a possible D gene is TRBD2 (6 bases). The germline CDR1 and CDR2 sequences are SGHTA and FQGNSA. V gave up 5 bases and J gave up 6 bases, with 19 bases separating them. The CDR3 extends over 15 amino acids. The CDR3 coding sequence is TGTGCCAGCAGCACCGCGGGGAGTGGGTTAAAGACCCAGTACTTC. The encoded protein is CASSTAGSGLKTQYF.

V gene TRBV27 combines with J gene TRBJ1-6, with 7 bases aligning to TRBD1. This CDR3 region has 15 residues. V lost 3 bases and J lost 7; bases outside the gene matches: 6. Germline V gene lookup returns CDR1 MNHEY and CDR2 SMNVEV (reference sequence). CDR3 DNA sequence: TGTGCCAGCAGTTTGAAAGGGGGCATCAATTCACCCCTCCACTTT. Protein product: CASSLKGGINSPLHF.

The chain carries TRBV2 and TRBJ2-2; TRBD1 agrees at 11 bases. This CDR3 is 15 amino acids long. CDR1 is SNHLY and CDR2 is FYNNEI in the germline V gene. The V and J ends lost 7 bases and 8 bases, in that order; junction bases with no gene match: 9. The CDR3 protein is CASTPDRGPVGELFF. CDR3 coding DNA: TGTGCCAGCACCCCGGACAGGGGGCCCGTAGGGGAGCTGTTTTTT.

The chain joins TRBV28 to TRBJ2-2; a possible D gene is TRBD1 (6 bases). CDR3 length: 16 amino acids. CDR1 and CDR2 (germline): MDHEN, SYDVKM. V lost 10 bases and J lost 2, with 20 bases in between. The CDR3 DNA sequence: TGTGCCATACACGGACAGAGCAGTACAAACACCGGGGAGCTGTTTTTT. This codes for CAIHGQSSTNTGELFF.

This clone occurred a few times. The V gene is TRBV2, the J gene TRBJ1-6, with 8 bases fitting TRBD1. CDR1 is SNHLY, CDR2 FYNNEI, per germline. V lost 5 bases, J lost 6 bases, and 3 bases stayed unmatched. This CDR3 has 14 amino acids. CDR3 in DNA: TGTGCCAGCAGTCCCGACAGGGGTAATTCACCCCTCCACTTT. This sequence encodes CASSPDRGNSPLHF.

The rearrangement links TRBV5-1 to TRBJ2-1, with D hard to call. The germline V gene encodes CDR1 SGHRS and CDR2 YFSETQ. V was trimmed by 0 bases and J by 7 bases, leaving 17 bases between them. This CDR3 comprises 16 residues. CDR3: CASSLVVGRLPNEQFF. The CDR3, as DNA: TGCGCCAGCAGCTTGGTGGTGGGCAGGCTTCCAAATGAGCAGTTCTTC.

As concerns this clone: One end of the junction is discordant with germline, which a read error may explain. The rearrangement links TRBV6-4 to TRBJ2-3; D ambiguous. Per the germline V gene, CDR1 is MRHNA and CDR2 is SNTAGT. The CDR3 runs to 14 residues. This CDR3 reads CASGDALGTDTQYF. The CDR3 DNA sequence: TGTGCCAGCGGTGACGCCTTGGGCACAGATACGCAGTATTTT.

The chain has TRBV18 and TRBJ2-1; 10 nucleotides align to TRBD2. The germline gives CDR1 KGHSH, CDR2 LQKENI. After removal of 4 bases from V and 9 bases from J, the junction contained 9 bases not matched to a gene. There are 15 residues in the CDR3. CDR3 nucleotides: TGTGCCAGCTCACTCACAGCGGGGGGGGACGTTGAGCAGTTCTTC. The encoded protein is CASSLTAGGDVEQFF. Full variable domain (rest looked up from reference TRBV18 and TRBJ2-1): NAGVMQNPRHLVRRRGQEARLRCSPMKGHSHVYWYRQLPEEGLKFMVYLQKENIIDESGMPKERFSAEFPKEGPSILRIQQVVRGDSAAYFCASSLTAGGDVEQFFGPGTRLTVL.

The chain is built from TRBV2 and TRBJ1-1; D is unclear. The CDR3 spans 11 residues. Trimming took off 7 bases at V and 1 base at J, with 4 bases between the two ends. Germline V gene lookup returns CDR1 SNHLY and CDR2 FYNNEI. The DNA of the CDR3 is TGTGCCAGCACTACGAACACTGAAGCTTTCTTT. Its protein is CASTTNTEAFF.